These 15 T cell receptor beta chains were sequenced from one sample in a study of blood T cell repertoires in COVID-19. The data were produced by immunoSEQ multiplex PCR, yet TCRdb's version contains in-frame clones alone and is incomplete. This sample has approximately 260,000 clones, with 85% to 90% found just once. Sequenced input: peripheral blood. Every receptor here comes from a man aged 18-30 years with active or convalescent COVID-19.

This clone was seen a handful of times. CDR3 residues: CASSMRLGAFGTEAFF. The CDR3 DNA is TGTGCCAGTAGTATGAGATTGGGGGCTTTCGGCACTGAAGCTTTCTTT. V gene TRBV19 combines with J gene TRBJ1-1; D is perhaps TRBD1 (6 bases). Germline CDR1 LNHDA, CDR2 SQIVND (reference sequence). The germline V and J ends were trimmed by 3 bases and 4 bases, with 18 bases remaining between them. The CDR3 covers 16 residues.

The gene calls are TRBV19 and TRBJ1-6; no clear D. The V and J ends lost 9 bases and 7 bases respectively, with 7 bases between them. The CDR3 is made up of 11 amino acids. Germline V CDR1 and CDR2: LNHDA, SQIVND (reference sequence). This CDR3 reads CASGSNSPLHF. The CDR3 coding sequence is TGTGCCAGCGGTTCCAATTCACCCCTCCACTTT.

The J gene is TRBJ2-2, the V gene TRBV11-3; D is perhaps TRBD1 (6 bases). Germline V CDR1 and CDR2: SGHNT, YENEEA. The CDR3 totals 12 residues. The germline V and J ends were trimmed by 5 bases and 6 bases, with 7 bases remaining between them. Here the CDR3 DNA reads TGTGCCAGCAGCCAGGGGTCCGGGGAGCTGTTTTTT. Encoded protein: CASSQGSGELFF. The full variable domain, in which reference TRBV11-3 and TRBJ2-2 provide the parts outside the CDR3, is EAGVVQSPRYKIIEKKQPVAFWCNPISGHNTLYWYLQNLGQGPELLIRYENEEAVDDSQLPKDRFSAERLKGVDSTLKIQPAELGDSAVYLCASSQGSGELFFGEGSRLTVL.

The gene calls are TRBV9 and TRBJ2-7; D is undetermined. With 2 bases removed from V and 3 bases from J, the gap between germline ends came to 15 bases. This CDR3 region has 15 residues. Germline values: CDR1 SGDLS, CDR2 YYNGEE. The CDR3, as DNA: TGTGCCAGCAGCGTTTCCAGTACAACCCACTACGAGCAGTACTTC. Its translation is CASSVSSTTHYEQYF.

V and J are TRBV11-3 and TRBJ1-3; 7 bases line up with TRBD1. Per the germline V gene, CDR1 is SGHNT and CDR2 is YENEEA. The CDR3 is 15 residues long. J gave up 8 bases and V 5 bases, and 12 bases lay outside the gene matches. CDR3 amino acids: CASSVQGIMGDTIYF. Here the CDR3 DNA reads TGTGCCAGCAGCGTACAGGGGATAATGGGTGACACCATATATTTT.

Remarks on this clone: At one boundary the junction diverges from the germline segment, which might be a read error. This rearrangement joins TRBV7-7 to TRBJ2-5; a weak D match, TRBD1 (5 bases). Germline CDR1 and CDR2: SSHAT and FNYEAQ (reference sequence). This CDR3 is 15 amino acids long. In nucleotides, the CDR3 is TGTGCTAGCAGCTTAGGCGGCAGGGCACAAGAGACCCAGTACTTC. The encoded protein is CASSLGGRAQETQYF.

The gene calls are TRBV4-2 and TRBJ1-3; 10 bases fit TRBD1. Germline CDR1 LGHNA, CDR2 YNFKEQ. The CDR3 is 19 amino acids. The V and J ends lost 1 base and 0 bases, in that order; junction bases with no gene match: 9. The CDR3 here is CASSQVTGGLRYSGNTIYF. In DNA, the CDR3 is TGTGCCAGCAGCCAAGTGACAGGGGGCCTTCGGTACTCTGGAAACACCATATATTTT.

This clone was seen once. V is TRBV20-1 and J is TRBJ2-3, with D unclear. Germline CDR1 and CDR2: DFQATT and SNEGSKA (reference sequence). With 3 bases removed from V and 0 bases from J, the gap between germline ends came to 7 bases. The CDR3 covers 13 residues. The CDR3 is CSASGRSTDTQYF. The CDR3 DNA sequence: TGCAGTGCTAGTGGCCGGAGCACAGATACGCAGTATTTT.

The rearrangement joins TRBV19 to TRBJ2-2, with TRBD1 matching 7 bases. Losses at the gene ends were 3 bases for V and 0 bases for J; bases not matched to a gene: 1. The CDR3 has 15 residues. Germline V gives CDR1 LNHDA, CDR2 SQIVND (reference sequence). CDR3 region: CASSIQGANTGELFF. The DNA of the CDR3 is TGTGCCAGTAGTATCCAGGGGGCGAACACCGGGGAGCTGTTTTTT.

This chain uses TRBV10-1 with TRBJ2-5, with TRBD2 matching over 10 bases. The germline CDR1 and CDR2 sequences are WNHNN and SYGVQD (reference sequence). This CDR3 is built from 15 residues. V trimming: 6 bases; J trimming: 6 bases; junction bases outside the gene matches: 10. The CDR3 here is CASSYLAGEVKTQYF. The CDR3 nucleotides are TGCGCCAGCAGCTATCTAGCGGGGGAAGTAAAGACCCAGTACTTC.

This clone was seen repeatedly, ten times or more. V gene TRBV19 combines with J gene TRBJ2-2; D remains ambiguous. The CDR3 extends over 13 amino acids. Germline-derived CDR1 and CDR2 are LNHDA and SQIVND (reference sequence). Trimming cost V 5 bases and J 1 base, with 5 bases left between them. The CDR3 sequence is CASSPRNTGELFF. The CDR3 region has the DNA TGTGCCAGTAGTCCCCGGAACACCGGGGAGCTGTTTTTT.

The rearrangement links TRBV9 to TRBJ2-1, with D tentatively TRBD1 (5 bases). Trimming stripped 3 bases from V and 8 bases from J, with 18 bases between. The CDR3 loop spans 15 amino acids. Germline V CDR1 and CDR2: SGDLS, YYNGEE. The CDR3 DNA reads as TGTGCCAGCAGCGCAACAGGTCGAGTTGTCCATGAGCAGTTCTTC. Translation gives CASSATGRVVHEQFF.

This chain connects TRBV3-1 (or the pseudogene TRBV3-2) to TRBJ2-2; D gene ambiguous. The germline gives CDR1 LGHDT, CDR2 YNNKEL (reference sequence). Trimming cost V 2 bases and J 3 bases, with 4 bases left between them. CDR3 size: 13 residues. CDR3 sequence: CASSQTYTGELFF. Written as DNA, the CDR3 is TGTGCCAGCAGCCAAACTTACACCGGGGAGCTGTTTTTT.

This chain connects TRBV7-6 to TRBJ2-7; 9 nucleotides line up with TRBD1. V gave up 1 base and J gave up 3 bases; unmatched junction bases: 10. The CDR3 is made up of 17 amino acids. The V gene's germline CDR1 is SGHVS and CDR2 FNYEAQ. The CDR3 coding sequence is TGTGCCAGCAGCTTAGGGGCAGGACAGGGGACCATCTACGAGCAGTACTTC. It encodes CASSLGAGQGTIYEQYF.

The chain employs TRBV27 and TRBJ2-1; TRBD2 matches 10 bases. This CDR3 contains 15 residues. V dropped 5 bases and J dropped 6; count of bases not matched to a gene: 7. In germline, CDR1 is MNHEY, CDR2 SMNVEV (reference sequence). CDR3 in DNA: TGTGCCAGCAGTCTCCTAGCGGGAGTTCTCAATGAGCAGTTCTTC. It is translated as CASSLLAGVLNEQFF.